The table lists the clone carrying this TCR beta chain with a count of one. Its antigen is unidentified. The CDR3 has 13 residues. The V gene end was trimmed by 5 bases and the J gene end by 12 bases; junction bases not matched to a gene: 7. Germline V gene lookup returns CDR1 SGHVS and CDR2 FNYEAQ. CDR3 and TCR beta VDJ profiling relied on a genomic DNA template. MiXCR, run by TCRdb on the reads, gives a single entry per CDR3 protein. The sample contains 75,000 to 90,000 distinct CDR3 sequences, approximately 45% of which appear only once. This entry comes from a study of CD8+CD57+ T cells in acquired aplastic anemia. Across the study: Sorted CD4+ plus CD8+ cells gave DNA averaging about 3.2 ug. For CD4+ cells, healthy donors had an average of approximately 9.8 million reads. Overall study results and limits: Patients showed no significant difference from controls in CD8+ Simpson's diversity. Overlapping CD8+ CDR3 repertoires of patients and controls contained approximately 28 shared sequences.

Sequences were obtained from sorted CD4+, CD8+, or CD8+CD57+ T cells (not recorded which) from PBMCs. The V and J genes are TRBV7-6 and TRBJ2-5, with 12 bases that match TRBD2. The TCR originated in a human donor in good health, serving as a control. CDR3 region: CASSISLAGGKYF. The CDR3 region has the DNA TGTGCCAGCAGCATCTCTCTAGCGGGGGGGAAGTACTTC.